The source of this T cell receptor (beta chain) is a study of T cells after yellow fever vaccination. V was trimmed by 6 bases and J by 8 bases, leaving 11 bases between them. Looked up from germline, CDR1 is MNHEY and CDR2 is SVGEGT. This CDR3 comprises 12 residues. It was through 5'RACE template switching that TCR cDNA was made, with a universal primer site and UMIs added. TCRdb ran MiXCR on the 5' RACE reads and lists one entry per CDR3 protein. The sample lists about 260,000 distinct CDR3 sequences; 10% to 15% were seen once. Sequencing used CD4+ T cells sorted from PBMCs, obtained 45 days after the yellow fever booster vaccination. The sequence was obtained from a man aged 25 to 45 who received the YFV17D yellow fever vaccine. The chain links TRBV6-2 or TRBV6-3 to TRBJ2-1; D gene ambiguous. As DNA, the CDR3 is TGTGCCAGCAGCCACGGATACGATGAGCAGTTCTTC. Protein: CASSHGYDEQFF.